This entry describes one TCR beta chain. Time point denoted: baseline, week 1 (first vaccination visit). Treatment described: pre-vaccination baseline after standard-of-care therapy. This entry is derived from a study of a mutant IDH1 vaccine in newly diagnosed glioma. Trimming cost V 5 bases and J 3 bases, with 14 bases left between them. This CDR3 has 14 residues. Germline CDR1 is SGHTA and CDR2 is FQGNSA. Produced via immunoSEQ multiplex PCR; TCRdb's table is partial and in-frame only. This repertoire shows roughly 68,000 clones, 60% to 85% found once; its top ten account for around 8.2%. This specimen was PBMCs, taken from a glioma patient treated with radiotherapy, temozolomide or both. This chain joins TRBV7-2 and TRBJ2-7; maybe TRBD1 (5 bases). This TCR derives from a man aged 45-60 years with glioma. CDR3 sequence (DNA): TGTGCCAGCAGCCTCGGTGGGGCCGGCTACGAGCAGTACTTC. Protein product: CASSLGGAGYEQYF.